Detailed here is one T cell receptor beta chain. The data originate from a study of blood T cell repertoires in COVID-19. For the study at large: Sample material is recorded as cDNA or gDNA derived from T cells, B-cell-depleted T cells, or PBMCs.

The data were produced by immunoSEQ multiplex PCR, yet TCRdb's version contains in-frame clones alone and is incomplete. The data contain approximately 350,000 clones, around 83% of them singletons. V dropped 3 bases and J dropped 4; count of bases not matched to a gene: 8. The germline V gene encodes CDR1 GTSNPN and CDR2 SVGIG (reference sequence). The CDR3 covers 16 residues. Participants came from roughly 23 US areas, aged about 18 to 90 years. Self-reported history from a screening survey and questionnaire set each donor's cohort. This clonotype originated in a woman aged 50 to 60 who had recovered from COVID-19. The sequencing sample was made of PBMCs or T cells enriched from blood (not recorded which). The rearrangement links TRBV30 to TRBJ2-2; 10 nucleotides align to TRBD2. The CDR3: CAWSGTLAGGTGELFF. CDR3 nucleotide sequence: TGTGCCTGGAGCGGAACCTTAGCGGGGGGCACCGGGGAGCTGTTTTTT.